The rows below give T cell receptor beta chains drawn from one sample of a study of naive and memory T cell subsets. One entry per CDR3 protein, called by TCRdb with MiXCR from the UMI-ligation and nested PCR reads. The table has about 150,000 distinct CDR3 sequences, over 15% seen once. The sample comprised naive CD4+ T cells from blood. Receptor source: a human donor in good health. CDR3s include the opening cysteine and the closing phenylalanine or tryptophan. A D gene is named only where the DNA matches it firmly. The size field is filled for only some rows; it gives once, few, many or a size class.

TRBD2 | TRBV20-1 | few | CSARFLAGASNNEQFF
TRBD1 | TRBV4-1 | many | CASSRAMTGHGYTF
- | TRBV6-2/TRBV6-3 | - | CASTPPGQETQYF
TRBD2 | TRBV7-2 | - | CASSLEVGGRGRETQYF
- | TRBV6-5 | few | CASSLDTMNTEAFF
- | TRBV5-5 | - | CASSSRQEFEKLIF
- | TRBV3-1 | few | CASSLEHTDTQYF
- | TRBV3-1 | - | CASSQAGRAGEQFF
- | TRBV5-1 | few | CASSLEGPFSNQPQHF
TRBD1 | TRBV7-8 | - | CASSIALTGAYEQYF
- | TRBV5-1 | few | CASSLLGPWGVEGTDTQYF
- | TRBV10-3 | few | CAISPTGLVKNIQYF
- | TRBV5-4 | - | CASSLRGLLYNEQFF
- | TRBV19 | - | CASSPRLKHNEQFF
TRBD2 | TRBV18 | few | CASSPTSGITYEQYF
- | TRBV7-2 | - | CASSFSQRGEQYF
- | TRBV20-1 | few | CSAPREGETQYF
TRBD2 | TRBV10-3 | - | CAISEGLAGVGEQFF
TRBD1 | TRBV18 | - | CASSRQGNTEAFF
TRBD1 | TRBV5-1 | few | CASSTGGANEKLFF
TRBD2 | TRBV5-1 | - | CASSHEKRELDEQYF
TRBD2 | TRBV18 | many | CASSRAGTSGTDTQYF